One TCR beta chain is described in this entry. Deletions cut 6 bases from V and 8 bases from J, with 13 bases between. The germline V gene has CDR1 KGHSH and CDR2 LQKENI. The CDR3 length is 13 residues. In the authors' methods: By means of reference gene primer amplification, nucleated cell counts were estimated. Method: immunoSEQ multiplex PCR; TCRdb's copy keeps in-frame clones and lacks some. From that table come the V and J calls and clone size; the DNA was used to work out D and trimming. The sample consists of approximately 210,000 clones, roughly 84% of them appearing once. The data stem from a study of blood T cell repertoires in COVID-19.

Material for sequencing was peripheral blood. V and J are TRBV18 and TRBJ1-4; no reliable D call. This clonotype was sampled from a woman aged 80 or over with COVID-19, enrolled during active disease. The CDR3 loop is CASSDEGREKLFF. The CDR3 DNA reads TGTGCCAGCTCCGATGAAGGCAGGGAAAAACTGTTTTTT.